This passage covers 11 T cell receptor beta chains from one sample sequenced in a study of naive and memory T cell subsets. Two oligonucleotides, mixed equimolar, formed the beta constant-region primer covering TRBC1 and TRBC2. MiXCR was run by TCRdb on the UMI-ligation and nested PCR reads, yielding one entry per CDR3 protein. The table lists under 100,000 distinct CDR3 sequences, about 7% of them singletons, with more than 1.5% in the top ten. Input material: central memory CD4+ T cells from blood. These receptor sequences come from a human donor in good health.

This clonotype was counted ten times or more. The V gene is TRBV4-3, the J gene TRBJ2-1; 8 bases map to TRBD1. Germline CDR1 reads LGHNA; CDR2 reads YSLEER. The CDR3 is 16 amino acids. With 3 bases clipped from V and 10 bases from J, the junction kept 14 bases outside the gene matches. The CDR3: CASSQTYIQGAREQFF. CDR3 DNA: TGCGCCAGCAGCCAGACGTACATCCAGGGGGCGAGAGAGCAGTTCTTC.

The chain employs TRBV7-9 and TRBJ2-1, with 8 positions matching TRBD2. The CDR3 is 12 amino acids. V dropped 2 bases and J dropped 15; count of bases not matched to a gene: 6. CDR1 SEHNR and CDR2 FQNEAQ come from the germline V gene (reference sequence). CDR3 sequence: CASSLKGREGFF. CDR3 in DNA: TGTGCCAGCAGCTTAAAGGGCCGGGAGGGGTTCTTC.

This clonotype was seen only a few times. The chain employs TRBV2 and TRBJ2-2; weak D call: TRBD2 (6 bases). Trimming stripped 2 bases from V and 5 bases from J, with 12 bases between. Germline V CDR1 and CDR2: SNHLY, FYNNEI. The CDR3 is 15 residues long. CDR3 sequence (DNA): TGTGCCAGCAGTGAATTTTGGGAGGTAACCGGGGAGCTGTTTTTT. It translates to CASSEFWEVTGELFF.

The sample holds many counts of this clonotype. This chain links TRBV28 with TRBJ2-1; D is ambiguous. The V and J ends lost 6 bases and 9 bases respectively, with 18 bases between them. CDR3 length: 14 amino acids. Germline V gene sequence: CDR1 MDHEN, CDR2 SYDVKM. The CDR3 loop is CASSPGHSLAEQFF. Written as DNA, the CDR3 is TGTGCCAGCAGCCCCGGCCATTCCCTTGCTGAGCAGTTCTTC.

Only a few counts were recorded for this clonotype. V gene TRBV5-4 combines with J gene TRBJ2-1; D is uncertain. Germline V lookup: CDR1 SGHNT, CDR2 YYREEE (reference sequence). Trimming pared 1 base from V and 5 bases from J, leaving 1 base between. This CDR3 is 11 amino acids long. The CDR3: CASSLHNEQFF. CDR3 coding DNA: TGTGCCAGCAGCTTGCACAATGAGCAGTTCTTC.

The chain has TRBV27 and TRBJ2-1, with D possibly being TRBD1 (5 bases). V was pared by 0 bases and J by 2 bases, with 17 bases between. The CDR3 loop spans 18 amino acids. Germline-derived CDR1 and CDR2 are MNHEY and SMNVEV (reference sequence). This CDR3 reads CASSLSVGAAVPYNEQFF. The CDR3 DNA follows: TGTGCCAGCAGTTTATCGGTTGGGGCGGCCGTTCCCTACAATGAGCAGTTCTTC.

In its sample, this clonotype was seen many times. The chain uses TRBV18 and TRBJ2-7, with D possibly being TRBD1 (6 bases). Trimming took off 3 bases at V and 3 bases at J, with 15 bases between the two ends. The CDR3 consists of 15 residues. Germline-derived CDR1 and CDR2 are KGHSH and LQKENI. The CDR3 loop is CASSPDRQVFYEQYF. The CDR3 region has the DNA TGTGCCAGCTCACCGGACAGACAGGTTTTCTACGAGCAGTACTTC.

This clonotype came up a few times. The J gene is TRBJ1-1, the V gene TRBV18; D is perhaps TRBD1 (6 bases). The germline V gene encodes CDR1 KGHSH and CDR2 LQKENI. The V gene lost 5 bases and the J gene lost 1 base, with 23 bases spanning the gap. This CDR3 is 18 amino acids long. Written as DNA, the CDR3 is TGTGCCAGCTCAGCGCAGACAGGCGGGGTAATGAGGAACACTGAAGCTTTCTTT. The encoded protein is CASSAQTGGVMRNTEAFF.

CDR3 DNA: TGTGCCAGCAGCCGCGGGGGAAACACTGAAGCTTTCTTT. Translation: CASSRGGNTEAFF. The chain couples TRBV7-9 to TRBJ1-1, with D perhaps matching TRBD1 (5 bases). The CDR3 spans 13 residues. V lost 5 bases and J lost 2, with 9 bases in between. CDR1 and CDR2 from the germline V gene are SEHNR and FQNEAQ (reference sequence).

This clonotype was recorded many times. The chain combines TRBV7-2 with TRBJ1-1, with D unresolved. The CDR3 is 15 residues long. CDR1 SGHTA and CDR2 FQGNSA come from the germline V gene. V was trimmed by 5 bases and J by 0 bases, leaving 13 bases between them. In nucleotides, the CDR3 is TGTGCCAGCAGCCCGCCGGGAGGGTTGAACACTGAAGCTTTCTTT. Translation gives CASSPPGGLNTEAFF.

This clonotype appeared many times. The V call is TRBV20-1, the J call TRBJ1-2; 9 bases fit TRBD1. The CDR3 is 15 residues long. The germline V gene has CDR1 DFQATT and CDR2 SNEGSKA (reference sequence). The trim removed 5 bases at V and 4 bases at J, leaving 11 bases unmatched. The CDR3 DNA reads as TGCAGTGCTGAACGCCCCGGGACAGGGATCTATGGCTACACCTTC. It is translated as CSAERPGTGIYGYTF.